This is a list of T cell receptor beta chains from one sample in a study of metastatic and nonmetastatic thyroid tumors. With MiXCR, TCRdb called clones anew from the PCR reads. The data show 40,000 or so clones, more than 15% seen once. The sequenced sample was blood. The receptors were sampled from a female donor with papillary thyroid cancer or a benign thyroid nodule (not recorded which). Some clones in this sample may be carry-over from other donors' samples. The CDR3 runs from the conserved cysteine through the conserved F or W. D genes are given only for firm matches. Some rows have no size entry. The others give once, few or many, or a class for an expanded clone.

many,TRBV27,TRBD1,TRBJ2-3,CASRQGQGLNTDTQYF,TGTGCCAGCAGACAGGGACAGGGCTTAAACACAGATACGCAGTATTTT
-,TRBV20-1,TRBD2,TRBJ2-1,CSAAGTRRGSVQFF,TGCAGTGCAGCCGGGACTAGGAGGGGCTCAGTGCAGTTCTTC
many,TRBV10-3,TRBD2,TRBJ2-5,CATKLAGGETQYF,TGTGCCACCAAACTAGCGGGAGGTGAGACCCAGTACTTC
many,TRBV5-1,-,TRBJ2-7,CASSPDESLYEQYF,TGCGCCAGCAGCCCGGACGAGTCCTTGTACGAGCAGTACTTC
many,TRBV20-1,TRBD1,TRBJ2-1,CSAWDRPYNEQFF,TGCAGTGCTTGGGACAGGCCTTACAATGAGCAGTTCTTC
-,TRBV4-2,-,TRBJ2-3,CASSQVAGLPSSTDTQYF,TGTGCCAGCAGCCAAGTGGCGGGCTTACCGTCGAGCACAGATACGCAGTATTTT
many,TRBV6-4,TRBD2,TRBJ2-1,CASSGTSASSYNEQFF,TGTGCCAGCAGTGGTACTAGCGCCAGCTCCTACAATGAGCAGTTCTTC
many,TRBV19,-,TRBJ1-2,CASSPLEGPVYGYTF,TGTGCCAGTAGTCCCCTAGAGGGACCAGTATATGGCTACACCTTC
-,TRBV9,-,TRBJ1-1,CASSVDGSLGGTEAFF,TGTGCCAGCAGCGTAGATGGCTCCCTGGGGGGAACTGAAGCTTTCTTT
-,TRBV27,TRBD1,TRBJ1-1,CASSPGTGGTRNTEAFF,TGTGCCAGCAGTCCCGGGACAGGGGGTACAAGAAACACTGAAGCTTTCTTT
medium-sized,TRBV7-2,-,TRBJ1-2,CASSLVADGDYGYTF,TGTGCCAGCAGCCTTGTCGCAGACGGGGACTATGGCTACACCTTC
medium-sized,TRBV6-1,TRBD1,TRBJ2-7,CASTDGQGDEQYF,TGTGCCAGCACCGACGGACAGGGTGACGAGCAGTACTTC
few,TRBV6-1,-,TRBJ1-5,CASSESISVGNQPQHF,TGTGCCAGCAGTGAAAGTATCTCGGTGGGCAATCAGCCCCAGCATTTT
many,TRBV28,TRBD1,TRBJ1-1,CASTRDRANTEAFF,TGTGCCAGCACCAGGGACAGAGCGAACACTGAAGCTTTCTTT
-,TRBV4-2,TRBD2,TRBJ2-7,CDSSTEPGEFRLAGYEQYF,TGTGACAGCAGCACCGAGCCAGGGGAGTTTCGGCTAGCGGGCTACGAGCAGTACTTC
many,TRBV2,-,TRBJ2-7,CASPGTPTPYEQYF,TGTGCCAGCCCCGGGACACCGACCCCCTACGAGCAGTACTTC
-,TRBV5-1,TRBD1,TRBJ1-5,CASSWTGGGQPQHF,TGCGCCAGCAGCTGGACAGGGGGCGGTCAGCCCCAGCATTTT
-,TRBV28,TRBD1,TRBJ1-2,CASGDRGWNYCYTF,TGTGCCAGCGGGGACAGAGGGTGGAACTATTGCTACACCTTC
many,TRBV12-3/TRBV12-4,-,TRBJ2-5,CASSQIKETQYF,TGTGCCAGCAGCCAGATTAAGGAGACCCAGTACTTC
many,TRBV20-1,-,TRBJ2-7,CSAGREQYF,TGCAGTGCTGGAAGGGAGCAGTACTTC
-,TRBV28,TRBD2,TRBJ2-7,CTSRYSLAERSYEQYF,TGTACCAGCAGGTATTCTCTAGCGGAGAGATCCTACGAGCAGTACTTC
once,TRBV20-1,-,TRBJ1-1,CSAIPGIMNTEAFF,TGCAGTGCTATCCCAGGGATTATGAACACTGAAGCTTTCTTT
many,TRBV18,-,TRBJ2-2,CASSPWTGELFF,TGTGCCAGCTCACCGTGGACCGGGGAGCTGTTTTTT
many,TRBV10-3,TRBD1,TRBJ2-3,CAISGTGGTDTQYF,TGTGCCATCAGTGGGACAGGGGGCACAGATACGCAGTATTTT